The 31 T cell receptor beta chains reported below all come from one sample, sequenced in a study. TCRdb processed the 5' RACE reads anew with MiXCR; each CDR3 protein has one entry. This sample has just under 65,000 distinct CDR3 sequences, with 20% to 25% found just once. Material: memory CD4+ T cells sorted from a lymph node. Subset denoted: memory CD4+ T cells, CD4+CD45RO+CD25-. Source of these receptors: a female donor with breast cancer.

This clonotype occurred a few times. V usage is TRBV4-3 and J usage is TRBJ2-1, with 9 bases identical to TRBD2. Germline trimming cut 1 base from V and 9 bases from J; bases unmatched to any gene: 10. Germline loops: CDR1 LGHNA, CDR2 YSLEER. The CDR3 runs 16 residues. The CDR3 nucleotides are TGCGCCAGCAGCCAAGGGGCAGCGGGAGGATGGGTTGAGCAGTTCTTC. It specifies CASSQGAAGGWVEQFF.

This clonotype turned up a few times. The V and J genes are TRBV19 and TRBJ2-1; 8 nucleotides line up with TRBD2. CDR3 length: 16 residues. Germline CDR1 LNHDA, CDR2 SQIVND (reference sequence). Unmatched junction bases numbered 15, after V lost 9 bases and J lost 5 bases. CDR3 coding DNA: TGTGCCAGCGAAACAAGAGCGGGAGACCTAGACAATGAGCAGTTCTTC. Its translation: CASETRAGDLDNEQFF.

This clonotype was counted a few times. In DNA, the CDR3 is TGTGCCAGCAGCTCCCGCCGACTAGCGGGGACCCACAATGAGCAGTTCTTC. It is translated as CASSSRRLAGTHNEQFF. The V gene is TRBV7-8, the J gene TRBJ2-1; 11 bases fit TRBD2. Germline lookup yields CDR1 SGHVS and CDR2 FQNEAQ. The junction had 10 bases not matched to a gene; V was cut back by 4 bases and J by 5 bases. This CDR3 region has 17 residues.

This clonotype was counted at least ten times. CDR3 in DNA: TGTGCCAGCAGTTACCGACTAGAAGAGACCCAGTACTTC. Its translation is CASSYRLEETQYF. J is TRBJ2-5 and V is TRBV6-5; D possibly corresponds to TRBD2 (6 bases). The V and J ends lost 2 bases and 3 bases respectively, with 7 bases between them. The CDR3 is 13 residues long. CDR1 and CDR2 (germline): MNHEY, SVGAGI.

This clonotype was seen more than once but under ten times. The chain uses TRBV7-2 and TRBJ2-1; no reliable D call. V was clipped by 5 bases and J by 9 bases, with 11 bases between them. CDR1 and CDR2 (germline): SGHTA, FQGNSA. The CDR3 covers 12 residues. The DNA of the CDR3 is TGTGCCAGCAGCCTCCCGGCCGCTGAGCAGTTCTTC. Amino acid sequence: CASSLPAAEQFF.

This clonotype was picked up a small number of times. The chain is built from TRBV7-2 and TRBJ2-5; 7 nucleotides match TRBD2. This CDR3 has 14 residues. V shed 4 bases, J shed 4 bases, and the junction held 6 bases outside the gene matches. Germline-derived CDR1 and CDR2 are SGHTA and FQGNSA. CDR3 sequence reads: CASSSSGMGETQYF. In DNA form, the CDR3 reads TGTGCCAGCAGCTCCAGCGGGATGGGAGAGACCCAGTACTTC.

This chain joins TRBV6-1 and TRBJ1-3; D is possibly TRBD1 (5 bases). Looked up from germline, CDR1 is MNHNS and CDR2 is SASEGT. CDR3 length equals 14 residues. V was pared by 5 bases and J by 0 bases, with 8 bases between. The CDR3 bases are TGTGCCAGCAGTTCGACAGCCTCTGGAAACACCATATATTTT. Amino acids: CASSSTASGNTIYF.

This chain's CDR3 is CASSLVGSQDPWRNEAFF. In DNA form, the CDR3 reads TGTGCCAGCAGCTTGGTAGGCTCTCAGGACCCTTGGAGGAATGAAGCTTTCTTT. V and J are TRBV5-6 and TRBJ1-1; no clear D gene. Germline V gives CDR1 SGHDT, CDR2 YYEEEE. V lost 0 bases and J 7 bases, leaving 25 bases between the germline ends. The CDR3 consists of 18 residues. The full variable domain, with the rest looked up from reference TRBV5-6 and TRBJ1-1, is DAGVTQSPTHLIKTRGQQVTLRCSPKSGHDTVSWYQQALGQGPQFIFQYYEEEERQRGNFPDRFSGHQFPNYSSELNVNALLLGDSALYLCASSLVGSQDPWRNEAFFGQGTRLTVV.

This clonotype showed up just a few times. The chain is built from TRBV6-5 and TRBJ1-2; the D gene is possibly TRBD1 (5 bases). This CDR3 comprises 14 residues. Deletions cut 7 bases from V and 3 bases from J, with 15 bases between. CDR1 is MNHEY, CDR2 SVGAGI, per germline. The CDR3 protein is CASKVTGGYYGYTF. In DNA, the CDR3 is TGTGCCAGCAAAGTAACCGGGGGATACTATGGCTACACCTTC.

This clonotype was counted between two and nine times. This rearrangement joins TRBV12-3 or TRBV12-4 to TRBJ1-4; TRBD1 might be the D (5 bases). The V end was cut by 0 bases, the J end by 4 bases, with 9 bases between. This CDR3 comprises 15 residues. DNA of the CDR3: TGTGCCAGCAGTTTAGCGGGGACGGGTAATGAAAAACTGTTTTTT. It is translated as CASSLAGTGNEKLFF.

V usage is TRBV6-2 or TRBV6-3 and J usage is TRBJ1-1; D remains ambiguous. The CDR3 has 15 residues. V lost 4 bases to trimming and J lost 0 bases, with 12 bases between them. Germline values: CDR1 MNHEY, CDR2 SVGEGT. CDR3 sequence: CASSCGQYMNTEAFF. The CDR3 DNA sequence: TGTGCCAGCAGTTGCGGGCAGTACATGAACACTGAAGCTTTCTTT.

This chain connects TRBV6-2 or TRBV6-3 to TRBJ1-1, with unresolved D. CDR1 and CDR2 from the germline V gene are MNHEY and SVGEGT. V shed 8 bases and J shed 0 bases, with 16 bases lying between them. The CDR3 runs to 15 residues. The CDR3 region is CASSLGPAVNTEAFF. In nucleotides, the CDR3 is TGTGCCAGCTCCCTCGGCCCAGCGGTGAACACTGAAGCTTTCTTT.

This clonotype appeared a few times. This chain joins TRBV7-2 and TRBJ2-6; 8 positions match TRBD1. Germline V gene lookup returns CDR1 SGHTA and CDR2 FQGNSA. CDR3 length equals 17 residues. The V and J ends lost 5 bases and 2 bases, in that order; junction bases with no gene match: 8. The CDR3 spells CASSLDRVSTGANVLTF. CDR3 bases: TGTGCCAGCAGCCTGGACAGGGTATCAACTGGGGCCAACGTCCTGACTTTC. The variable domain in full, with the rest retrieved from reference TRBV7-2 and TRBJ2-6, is GAGVSQSPSNKVTEKGKDVELRCDPISGHTALYWYRQSLGQGLEFLIYFQGNSAPDKSGLPSDRFSAERTGGSVSTLTIQRTQQEDSAVYLCASSLDRVSTGANVLTFGAGSRLTVL.

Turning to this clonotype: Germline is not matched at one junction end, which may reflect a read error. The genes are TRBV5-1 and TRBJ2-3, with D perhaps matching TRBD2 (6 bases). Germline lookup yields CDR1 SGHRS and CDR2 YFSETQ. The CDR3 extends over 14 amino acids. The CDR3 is CVSSLAGRTDTQYF. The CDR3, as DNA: TGCGTCAGCAGCTTGGCGGGGAGGACAGATACGCAGTATTTT.

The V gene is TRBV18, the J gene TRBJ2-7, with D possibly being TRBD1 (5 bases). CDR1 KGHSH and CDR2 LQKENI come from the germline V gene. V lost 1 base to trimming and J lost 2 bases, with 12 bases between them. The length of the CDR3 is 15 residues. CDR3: CASSPRGASPYEQYF. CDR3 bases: TGTGCCAGCTCACCACGTGGGGCGTCTCCCTACGAGCAGTACTTC.

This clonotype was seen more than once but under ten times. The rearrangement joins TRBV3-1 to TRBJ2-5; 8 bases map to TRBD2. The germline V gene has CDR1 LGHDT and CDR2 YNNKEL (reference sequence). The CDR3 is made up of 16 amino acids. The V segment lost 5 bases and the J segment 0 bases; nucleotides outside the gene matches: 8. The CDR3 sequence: CASSNTGTRHQETQYF. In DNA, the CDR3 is TGTGCCAGCAGCAATACCGGGACTAGGCACCAAGAGACCCAGTACTTC.

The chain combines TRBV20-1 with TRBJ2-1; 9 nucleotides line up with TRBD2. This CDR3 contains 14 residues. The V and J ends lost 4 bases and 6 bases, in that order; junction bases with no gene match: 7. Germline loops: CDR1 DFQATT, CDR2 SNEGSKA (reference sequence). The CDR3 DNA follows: TGCAGTGCTATACGCGGGAGGGAGATCAATGAGCAGTTCTTC. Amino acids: CSAIRGREINEQFF.

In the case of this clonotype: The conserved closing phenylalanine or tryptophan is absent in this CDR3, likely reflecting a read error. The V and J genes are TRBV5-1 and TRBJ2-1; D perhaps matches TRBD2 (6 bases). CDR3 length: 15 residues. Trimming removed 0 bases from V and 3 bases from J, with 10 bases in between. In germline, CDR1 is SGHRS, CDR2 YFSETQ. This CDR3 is CASSLEVADYNEQFS. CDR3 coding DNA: TGCGCCAGCAGCTTGGAGGTAGCGGACTACAATGAGCAGTTCTCC.

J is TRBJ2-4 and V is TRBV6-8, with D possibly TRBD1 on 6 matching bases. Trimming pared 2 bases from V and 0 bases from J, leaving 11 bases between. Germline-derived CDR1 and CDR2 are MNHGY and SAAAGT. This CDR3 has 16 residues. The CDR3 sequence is CASSYRTALAKNIQYF. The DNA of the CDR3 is TGTGCCAGCAGTTACCGGACAGCCTTAGCCAAAAACATTCAGTACTTC.

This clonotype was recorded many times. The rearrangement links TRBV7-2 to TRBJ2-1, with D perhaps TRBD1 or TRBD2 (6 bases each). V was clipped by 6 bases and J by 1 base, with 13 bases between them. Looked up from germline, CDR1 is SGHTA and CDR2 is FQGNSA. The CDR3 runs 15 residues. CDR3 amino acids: CASSNGGGSYNEQFF. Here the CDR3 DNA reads TGTGCCAGCAGTAACGGGGGCGGTTCCTACAATGAGCAGTTCTTC. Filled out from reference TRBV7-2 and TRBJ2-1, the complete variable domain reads GAGVSQSPSNKVTEKGKDVELRCDPISGHTALYWYRQSLGQGLEFLIYFQGNSAPDKSGLPSDRFSAERTGGSVSTLTIQRTQQEDSAVYLCASSNGGGSYNEQFFGPGTRLTVL.

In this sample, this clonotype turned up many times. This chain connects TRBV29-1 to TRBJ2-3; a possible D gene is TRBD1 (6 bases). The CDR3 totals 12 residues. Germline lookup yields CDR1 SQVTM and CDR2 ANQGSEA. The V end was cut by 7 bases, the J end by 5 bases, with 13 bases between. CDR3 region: CSEGGIGDTQYF. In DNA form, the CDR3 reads TGCAGCGAAGGGGGAATTGGAGATACGCAGTATTTT.

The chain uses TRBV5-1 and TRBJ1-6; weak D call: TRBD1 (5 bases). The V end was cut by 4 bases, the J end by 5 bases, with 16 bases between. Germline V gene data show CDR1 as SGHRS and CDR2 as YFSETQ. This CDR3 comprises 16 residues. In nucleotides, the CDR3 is TGCGCCAGCAGCACCGAAGGGACCTATAATAATTCACCCCTCCACTTT. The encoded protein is CASSTEGTYNNSPLHF. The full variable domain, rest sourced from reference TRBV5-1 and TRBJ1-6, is KAGVTQTPRYLIKTRGQQVTLSCSPISGHRSVSWYQQTPGQGLQFLFEYFSETQRNKGNFPGRFSGRQFSNSRSEMNVSTLELGDSALYLCASSTEGTYNNSPLHFGNGTRLTVT.

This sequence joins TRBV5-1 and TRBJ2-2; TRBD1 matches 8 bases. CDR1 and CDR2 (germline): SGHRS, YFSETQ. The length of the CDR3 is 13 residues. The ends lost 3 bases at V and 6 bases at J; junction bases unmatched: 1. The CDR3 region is CASSSGQAGELFF. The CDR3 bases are TGCGCCAGCAGCTCGGGACAGGCCGGGGAGCTGTTTTTT.

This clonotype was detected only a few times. In DNA, the CDR3 is TGTGCCAGCAGCCTGGACGGACTCAATCAGCCCCAGCATTTT. It is translated as CASSLDGLNQPQHF. The chain links TRBV27 to TRBJ1-5; D call uncertain. V shed 6 bases and J shed 3 bases, with 12 bases lying between them. The CDR3 has 14 residues. The germline V gene encodes CDR1 MNHEY and CDR2 SMNVEV (reference sequence).

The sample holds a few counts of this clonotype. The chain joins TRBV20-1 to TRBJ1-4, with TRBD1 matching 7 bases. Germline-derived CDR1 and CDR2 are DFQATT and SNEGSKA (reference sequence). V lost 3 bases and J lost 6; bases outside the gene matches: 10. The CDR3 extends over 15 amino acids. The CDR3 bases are TGCAGTGCTAGTCCGGGACAGCCTAGAGATGAAAAACTGTTTTTT. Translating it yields CSASPGQPRDEKLFF.

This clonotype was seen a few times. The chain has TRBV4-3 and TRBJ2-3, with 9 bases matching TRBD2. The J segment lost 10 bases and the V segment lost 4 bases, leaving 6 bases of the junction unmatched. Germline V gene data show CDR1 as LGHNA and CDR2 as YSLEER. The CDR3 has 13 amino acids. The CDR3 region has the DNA TGCGCCAGCAGCCCCATAAGCGGGAGGTCGCAGTATTTT. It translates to CASSPISGRSQYF.

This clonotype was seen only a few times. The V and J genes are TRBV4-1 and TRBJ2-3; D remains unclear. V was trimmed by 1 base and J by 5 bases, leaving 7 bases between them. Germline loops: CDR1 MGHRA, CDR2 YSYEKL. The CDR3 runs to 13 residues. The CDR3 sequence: CASSQGIGDTQYF. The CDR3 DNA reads TGCGCCAGCAGCCAAGGGATCGGAGATACGCAGTATTTT.

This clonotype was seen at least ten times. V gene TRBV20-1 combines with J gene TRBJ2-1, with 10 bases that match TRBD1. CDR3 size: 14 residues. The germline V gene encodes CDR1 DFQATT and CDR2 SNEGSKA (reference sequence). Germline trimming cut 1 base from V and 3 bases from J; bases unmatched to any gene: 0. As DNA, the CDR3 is TGCAGTGCTAGAGGGACAGGGGGCTACAATGAGCAGTTCTTC. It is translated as CSARGTGGYNEQFF.

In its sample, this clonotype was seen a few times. The CDR3 DNA sequence: TGTGCCAGCAGCGCCCAGGGAGTCACTGAAGCTTTCTTT. Amino acids: CASSAQGVTEAFF. The chain recombines TRBV3-1 with TRBJ1-1; TRBD1 might be the D (5 bases). The CDR3 is 13 residues long. V lost 5 bases to trimming and J lost 4 bases, with 11 bases between them. Per the germline V gene, CDR1 is LGHDT and CDR2 is YNNKEL (reference sequence).

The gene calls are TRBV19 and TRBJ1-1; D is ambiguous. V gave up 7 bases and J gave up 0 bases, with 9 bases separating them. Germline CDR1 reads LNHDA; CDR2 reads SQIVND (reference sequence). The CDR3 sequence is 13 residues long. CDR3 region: CASKVKLNTEAFF. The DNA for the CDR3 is TGTGCCAGTAAGGTCAAGCTGAACACTGAAGCTTTCTTT.

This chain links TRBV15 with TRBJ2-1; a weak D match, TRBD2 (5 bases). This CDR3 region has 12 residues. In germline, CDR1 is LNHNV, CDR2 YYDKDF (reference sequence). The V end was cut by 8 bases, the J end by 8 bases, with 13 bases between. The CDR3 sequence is CATRRGWDEQFF. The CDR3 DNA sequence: TGTGCCACCCGGAGAGGGTGGGATGAGCAGTTCTTC. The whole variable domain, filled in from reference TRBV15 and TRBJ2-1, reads DAMVIQNPRYQVTQFGKPVTLSCSQTLNHNVMYWYQQKSSQAPKLLFHYYDKDFNNEADTPDNFQSRRPNTSFCFLDIRSPGLGDTAMYLCATRRGWDEQFFGPGTRLTVL.